This T cell receptor (beta chain) was found in a study of PD-L1 blockade in urothelial cancer (TCRdb year 2017). As for the study more broadly: Therapy was started around 2014 for all patients, and atezolizumab 1,200 mg was administered intravenously every 3 weeks. Twenty-five of 29 patients were identified as males with urothelial cancer of bladder origin, and a prior smoking history was reported by 18 of 29 patients. An ECOG performance status of 0 or 1 was recorded for the patients, and 0 to 3 prior chemotherapy regimens had been received by the patients. Blood samples were analyzed at 3 weeks after treatment start (second dose) and at 6 weeks after treatment start. Blood samples gave a median of around 140,000 T cells and tens of thousands of unique TCRs, with a median clonality of around 0.074. The study, an exploratory multi-omic analysis, examined somatic, immune and clinical correlates of response to PD-L1 blockade with atezolizumab in urothelial cancer. Pretreatment tumor samples and matched peripheral blood, collected serially before and after atezolizumab treatment, underwent TCR sequencing. Durable clinical benefit meant progression-free survival longer than 6 months, and TCR features were also tested against progression-free and overall survival. Whole exome sequencing and RNA sequencing of pretreatment tumors were performed alongside TCR sequencing in the same patients. Durable clinical benefit was achieved by nine patients and was not achieved by 20 patients. Over 28 patients had pretreatment blood TCR-seq, roughly 24 had at least one posttreatment blood collection, and roughly 24 had tumor TCR-seq.

Explained via the paper, the time point label denotes: peripheral blood 6 weeks after treatment start. A cohort of 25 to 30 patients with locally advanced or metastatic urothelial carcinoma, treated at Memorial Sloan Kettering on a trial protocol, was included. Peripheral blood mononuclear cells were collected from each patient pretreatment and during treatment, giving between 1 and 8 total time points per patient. The Qiagen DNeasy Blood extraction kit was used to purify genomic DNA from total PBMCs and from tumor samples. PBMCs were collected pretreatment and during treatment, and were isolated and stored as previously described. To estimate absolute template abundance from read counts, synthetic TCR analog templates were spiked into each PCR. TCRbeta CDR3 regions were amplified from genomic DNA with bias-controlled V and J gene primers using the immunoSEQ assay. Sequencing of rearranged TCRbeta segments was done at approximately 20X coverage. From the authors' description of their analysis: Sequencing errors were corrected by clustering and CDR3s were annotated against IMGT to assign V, D and J genes. Downstream analyses used only productive TCRbeta rearrangements and left out out-of-frame or stop-codon sequences. To compute clonality, Shannon entropy was normalized by the log of the number of unique productive sequences and then subtracted from one. Fisher's exact test with Benjamini-Hochberg correction, using a cutoff of adjusted p below 0.01, was how clones that differed between time points or between blood and tumor were identified. TCRdb took over this immuneACCESS table, retaining in-frame rearrangements with V and J assigned. Such tables are incomplete; in checked studies, under half of the missing clones stem from an unresolved V gene, and the remainder is unexplained. Clonal size and the V and J genes are those of that table, whereas D and trimming came from the DNA. Counted in this sample were nearly 50,000 clones; 80% to 90% of them appeared once. The biggest ten clones account for approximately 8.2% of the sample.

The full study reports these points: Because the sample size was small (n ≈ 29) and many of the analyses were exploratory, the results are meant to be hypothesis-generating. Patients with durable benefit showed greater expansion of tumor-associated TCR clones in peripheral blood 3 weeks after starting treatment (n ≈ 23, p = 0.022). Improved progression-free and overall survival was associated with having pretreatment peripheral blood TCR clonality below the median.

V loses 6 bases, J loses 0 bases, and the germline ends lie 15 bases apart. As encoded in the germline V gene (reference sequence), CDR1 is LNHDA while CDR2 is SQIVND. Its CDR3 holds 17 amino acids, cysteine through phenylalanine. Just CDR3 DNA is preserved here, 51 bases in frame from base 1. As to this clone: The antigen this receptor binds is unknown. No base qualities exist here, and no much larger clone lies one base off it.

The chain is made from TRBV19 and TRBJ2-6; TRBD1 might be the D gene, on 5 matching bases. The sequence came from a man in his 70s with urothelial cancer. The sequenced sample was PBMCs, obtained around atezolizumab (anti-PD-L1) treatment. The DNA is as follows: TGTGCCAGTAGCCAAGGGGTCAGAATCTCTGGGGCCAACGTCCTGACTTTC. Its protein product is CASSQGVRISGANVLTF.